Presented here are 8 T cell receptor beta chains from one specimen sequenced in a study of glioma-infiltrating T cells. Using RNA template, CDR3s of TCR alpha and beta were amplified with iRepertoire arm-PCR. TCRdb re-called the multiplex PCR reads through MiXCR, storing one row per CDR3 protein. This sample has under 200,000 distinct CDR3 sequences, with more than 30% found just once. Material: glioma tissue, nonneoplastic brain tissue, or PBMCs (not recorded which). The receptor set was obtained from a human donor with low-grade glioma or glioblastoma, undergoing nonglioma brain surgery, or in good health (not recorded which).

Comments on this clonotype: A much larger clone lies a single base off, so this may be a read error. This chain uses TRBV4-1 with TRBJ1-3, with D uncertain. The CDR3 covers 15 residues. Deletions cut 6 bases from V and 4 bases from J, with 16 bases between. Germline V lookup: CDR1 MGHRA, CDR2 YSYEKL. Here the CDR3 DNA reads TGCGCCAGCAGTCCCATGGTGTTAATCGGAAACACCATATATTTT. This encodes CASSPMVLIGNTIYF.

This clonotype came up many times. The rearrangement uses TRBV29-1 and TRBJ1-2; D call uncertain. Germline V lookup: CDR1 SQVTM, CDR2 ANQGSEA. The V end lost 5 bases, the J end lost 3 bases, and 16 bases lay between the germline ends. The CDR3 covers 14 residues. CDR3 region: CSVPATGKDYGYTF. CDR3 nucleotide sequence: TGCAGCGTTCCCGCTACGGGCAAAGACTATGGCTACACCTTC. The entire variable domain, with the rest obtained from reference TRBV29-1 and TRBJ1-2, is as follows: SAVISQKPSRDICQRGTSLTIQCQVDSQVTMMFWYRQQPGQSLTLIATANQGSEATYESGFVIDKFPISRPNLTFSTLTVSNMSPEDSSIYLCSVPATGKDYGYTFGSGTRLTVV.

This clonotype came up many times. V and J are TRBV4-1 and TRBJ2-7; 7 bases align to TRBD2. There are 15 residues in the CDR3. CDR1 MGHRA and CDR2 YSYEKL come from the germline V gene. V lost 4 bases to trimming and J lost 0 bases; unmatched junction nucleotides: 6. The CDR3, as DNA: TGCGCCAGCAGCCTAAGTAGCGGGTACTCCTACGAGCAGTACTTC. Its translation is CASSLSSGYSYEQYF.

As for this clonotype: Germline and junction disagree at one end, which may indicate a read error. The V call is TRBV27, the J call TRBJ1-2; D possibly corresponds to TRBD1 (5 bases). This CDR3 region has 14 residues. Germline V CDR1 and CDR2: MNHEY, SMNVEV (reference sequence). The CDR3 loop reads CASSPPGSYYGYIF. As DNA, the CDR3 is TGTGCCAGCAGTCCCCCAGGGTCCTACTATGGCTACATCTTC.

This clonotype occurred many times. The junction and the germline gene differ at one end; a read error may be behind it. J is TRBJ2-3 and V is TRBV5-1, with 9 bases that match TRBD1. CDR3 size: 14 residues. Germline V gene sequence: CDR1 SGHRS, CDR2 YFSETQ. CDR3 region: CASSATGGTDTQYF. CDR3 DNA sequence: TGTGCCAGCAGCGCAACAGGGGGCACCGATACGCAGTATTTT.

The chain combines TRBV5-1 with TRBJ2-3; D might be TRBD2 (6 bases). Germline lookup yields CDR1 SGHRS and CDR2 YFSETQ. The V end was cut by 7 bases, the J end by 5 bases, with 14 bases between. The CDR3 runs 13 residues. The CDR3 DNA reads as TGCGCCAGCCGAGTGGTGGGGGGAGATACGCAGTATTTT. It encodes CASRVVGGDTQYF.

Many counts were recorded for this clonotype. The genes are TRBV20-1 and TRBJ2-2, with D hard to call. V was cut by 3 bases and J by 3 bases, with 8 bases left in between. The germline V gene encodes CDR1 DFQATT and CDR2 SNEGSKA (reference sequence). The CDR3 runs to 13 residues. The CDR3, as DNA: TGCAGTGCTAGGACCAGTTACACCGGGGAGCTGTTTTTT. It yields the protein CSARTSYTGELFF.

This clonotype was seen more than once but under ten times. J is TRBJ2-2 and V is TRBV2; TRBD1 matches 7 bases. The germline gives CDR1 SNHLY, CDR2 FYNNEI. Losses at the gene ends were 6 bases for V and 6 bases for J; bases not matched to a gene: 10. This CDR3 comprises 15 residues. The CDR3 DNA sequence: TGTGCCAGCAGCAAAGGACAGGTCGCCCCCGGGGAGCTGTTTTTT. Translated, it gives CASSKGQVAPGELFF.